The entry that follows covers one T cell receptor (beta chain) sequence. What antigen it recognizes has not been identified. No base-level quality is on record; no much larger clone is a single base apart. This specimen comes from a study of CD8+CD57+ T cells in acquired aplastic anemia (dated by TCRdb to the late 2010s). A note on the overall study: DNA extracted from sorted CD4+ and CD8+ cells had a mean of around 3 ug, with a range of roughly 0.17 to 27.4 ug. Mean read counts for healthy donor samples were 8.5 million to 10.8 million for CD4+ cells and 11.0 million for CD8+ cells.

General findings and caveats noted by the study authors: About 30 CD8+ CDR3 sequences were found in both patients and controls but appeared to be highly expressed in patients and within the immunodominant clones of the patients. Patients and healthy controls showed no significant difference in CD8+ Simpson's diversity (P=0.060).

Genomic DNA was used as template for profiling of TCR beta VDJ combinations and CDR3 sequences. TCR repertoire sequencing was run on an Illumina HiSeq 2000. From the authors' description of their analysis: TRBV/TRBJ rearrangement plots, CDR3 size and DJ length profiles, and Simpson's diversity index were used to assess repertoires. The most abundant DNA sequence in the deep sequencing data was taken as the immunodominant clone. CDR3 amino acid sequences were screened for sharing across subjects and compared with published repertoires and the VDJdb database. In-frame beta chains were kept once TCRdb had trimmed the public reads at Q25 with fastp and called clones with MiXCR. Each entry merges the rows of one CDR3 protein and shows their most common DNA and genes. TCRdb, not the original authors, processed these V and J calls. The sample table contains roughly 170,000 distinct CDR3 sequences; only one count was recorded for just under 65% of them. The top ten clones comprise 45% of the sample.

In the study, sorted CD4+ and CD8+ blood T cells from patients with severe aplastic anemia and from healthy subjects underwent deep sequencing of TCR repertoires. Ficoll-Paque density gradient centrifugation was used to isolate peripheral blood mononuclear cells. Before DNA extraction, CD4+ and CD8+ T cells were sorted with FACS or magnetic beads. The junction carries 9 bases between V and J, which are trimmed by 3 bases and 4 bases respectively. Reading the germline V gene gives CDR1 ENHRY and CDR2 SYGVKD. The CDR3 runs 13 amino acids, cysteine and phenylalanine included. The DNA shown is the 39-base CDR3, in frame from base 1.

Sequencing was carried out using sorted CD4+, CD8+, or CD8+CD57+ T cells (not recorded which) from PBMCs. This sequence was found in a human donor in good health. The V gene is TRBV10-3 and the J gene is TRBJ1-2, with the identity of the D gene unclear. The DNA sequence reads TGTGCCATCAGTGATGACGTAGGCTATGGCTACACCTTC. It specifies CAISDDVGYGYTF.